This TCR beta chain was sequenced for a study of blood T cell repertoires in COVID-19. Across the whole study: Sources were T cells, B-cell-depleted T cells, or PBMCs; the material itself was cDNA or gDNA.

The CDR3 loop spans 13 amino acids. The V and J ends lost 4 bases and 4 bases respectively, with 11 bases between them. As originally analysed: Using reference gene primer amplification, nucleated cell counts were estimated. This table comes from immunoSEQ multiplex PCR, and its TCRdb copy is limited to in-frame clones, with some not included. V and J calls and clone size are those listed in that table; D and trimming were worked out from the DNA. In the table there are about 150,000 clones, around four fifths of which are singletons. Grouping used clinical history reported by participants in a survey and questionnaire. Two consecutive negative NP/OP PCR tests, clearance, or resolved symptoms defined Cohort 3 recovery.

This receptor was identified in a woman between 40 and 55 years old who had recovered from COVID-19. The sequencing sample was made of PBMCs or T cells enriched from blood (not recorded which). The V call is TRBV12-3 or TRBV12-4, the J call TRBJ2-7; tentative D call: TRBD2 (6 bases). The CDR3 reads CASSSSGPYEQYF. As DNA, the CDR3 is TGTGCCAGCAGTTCCAGCGGGCCGTACGAGCAGTACTTC.